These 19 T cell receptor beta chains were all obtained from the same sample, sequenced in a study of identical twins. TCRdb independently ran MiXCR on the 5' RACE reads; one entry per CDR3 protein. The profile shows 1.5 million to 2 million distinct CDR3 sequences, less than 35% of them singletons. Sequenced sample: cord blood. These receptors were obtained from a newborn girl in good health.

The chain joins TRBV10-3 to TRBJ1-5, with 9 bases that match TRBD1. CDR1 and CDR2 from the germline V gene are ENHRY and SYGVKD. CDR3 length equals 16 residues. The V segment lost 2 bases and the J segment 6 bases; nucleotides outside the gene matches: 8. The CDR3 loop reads CAISEPTGGYGQPQHF. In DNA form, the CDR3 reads TGTGCCATCAGTGAGCCCACAGGGGGCTACGGTCAGCCCCAGCATTTT.

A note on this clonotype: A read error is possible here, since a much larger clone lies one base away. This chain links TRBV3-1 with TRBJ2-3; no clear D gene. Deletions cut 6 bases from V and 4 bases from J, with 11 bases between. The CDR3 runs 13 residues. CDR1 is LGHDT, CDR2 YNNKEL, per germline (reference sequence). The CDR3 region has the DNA TGTGCCAGCAGTCCCCTTCTCCCAGATACGCAGTATTTT. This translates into CASSPLLPDTQYF.

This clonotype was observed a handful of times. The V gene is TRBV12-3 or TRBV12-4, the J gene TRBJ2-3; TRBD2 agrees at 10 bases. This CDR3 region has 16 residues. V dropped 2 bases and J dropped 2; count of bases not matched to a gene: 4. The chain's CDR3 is CASSLLAGALTDTQYF. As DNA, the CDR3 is TGTGCCAGCAGTTTACTAGCGGGGGCCCTCACAGATACGCAGTATTTT.

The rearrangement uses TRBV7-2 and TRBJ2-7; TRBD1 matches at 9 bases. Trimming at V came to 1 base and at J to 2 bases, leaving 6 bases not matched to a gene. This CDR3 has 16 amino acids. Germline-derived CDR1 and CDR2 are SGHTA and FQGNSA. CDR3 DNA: TGTGCCAGCAGCTTAGGGGGCGGGACAGGGACCTACGAGCAGTACTTC. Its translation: CASSLGGGTGTYEQYF.

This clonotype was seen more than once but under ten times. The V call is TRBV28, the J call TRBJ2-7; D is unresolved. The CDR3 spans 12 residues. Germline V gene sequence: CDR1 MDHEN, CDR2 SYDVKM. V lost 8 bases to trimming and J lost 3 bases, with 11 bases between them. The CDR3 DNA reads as TGTGCCAGCGCCCTGGAAGGCTACGAGCAGTACTTC. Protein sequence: CASALEGYEQYF.

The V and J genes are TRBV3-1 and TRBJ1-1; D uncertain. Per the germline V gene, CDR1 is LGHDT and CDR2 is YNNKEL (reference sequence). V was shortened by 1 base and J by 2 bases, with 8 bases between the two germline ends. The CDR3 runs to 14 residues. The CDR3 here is CASSQVSVNTEAFF. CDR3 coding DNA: TGTGCCAGCAGCCAAGTGTCGGTAAACACTGAAGCTTTCTTT.

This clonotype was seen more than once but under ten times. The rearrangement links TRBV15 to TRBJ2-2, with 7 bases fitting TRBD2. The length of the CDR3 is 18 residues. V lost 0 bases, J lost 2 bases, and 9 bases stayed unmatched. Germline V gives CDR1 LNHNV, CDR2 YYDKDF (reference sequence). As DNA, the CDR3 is TGTGCCACCAGCAGAGATTTTATTACTAGCGTTAACACCGGGGAGCTGTTTTTT. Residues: CATSRDFITSVNTGELFF.

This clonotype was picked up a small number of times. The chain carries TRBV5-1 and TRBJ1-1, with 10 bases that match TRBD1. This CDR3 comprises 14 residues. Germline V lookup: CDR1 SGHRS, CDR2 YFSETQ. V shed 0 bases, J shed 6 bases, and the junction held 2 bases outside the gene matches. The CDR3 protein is CASSLAGTGAEAFF. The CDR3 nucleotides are TGCGCCAGCAGCTTGGCCGGGACAGGGGCTGAAGCTTTCTTT.

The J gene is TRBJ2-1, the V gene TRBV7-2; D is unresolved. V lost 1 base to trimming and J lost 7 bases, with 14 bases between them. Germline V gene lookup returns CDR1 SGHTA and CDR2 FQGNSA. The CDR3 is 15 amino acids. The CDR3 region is CASSLDGYRYNEQFF. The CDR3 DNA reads TGTGCCAGCAGCTTAGACGGGTATAGGTATAATGAGCAGTTCTTC. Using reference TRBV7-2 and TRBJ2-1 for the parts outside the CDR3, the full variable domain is GAGVSQSPSNKVTEKGKDVELRCDPISGHTALYWYRQSLGQGLEFLIYFQGNSAPDKSGLPSDRFSAERTGGSVSTLTIQRTQQEDSAVYLCASSLDGYRYNEQFFGPGTRLTVL.

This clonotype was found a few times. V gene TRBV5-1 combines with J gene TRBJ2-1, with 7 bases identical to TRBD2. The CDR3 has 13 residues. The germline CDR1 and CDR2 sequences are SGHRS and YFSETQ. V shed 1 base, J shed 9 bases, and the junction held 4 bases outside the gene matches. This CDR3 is CASSLSSGGEQFF. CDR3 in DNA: TGCGCCAGCAGCTTGTCTTCGGGAGGTGAGCAGTTCTTC. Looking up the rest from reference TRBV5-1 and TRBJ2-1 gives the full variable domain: KAGVTQTPRYLIKTRGQQVTLSCSPISGHRSVSWYQQTPGQGLQFLFEYFSETQRNKGNFPGRFSGRQFSNSRSEMNVSTLELGDSALYLCASSLSSGGEQFFGPGTRLTVL.

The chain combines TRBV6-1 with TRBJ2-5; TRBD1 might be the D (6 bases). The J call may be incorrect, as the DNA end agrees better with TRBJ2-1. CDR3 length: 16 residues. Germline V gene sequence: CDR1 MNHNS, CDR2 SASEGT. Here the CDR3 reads CASAPGTKKGWETQFF. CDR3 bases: TGTGCCAGCGCACCCGGGACAAAGAAAGGATGGGAGACCCAGTTCTTC.

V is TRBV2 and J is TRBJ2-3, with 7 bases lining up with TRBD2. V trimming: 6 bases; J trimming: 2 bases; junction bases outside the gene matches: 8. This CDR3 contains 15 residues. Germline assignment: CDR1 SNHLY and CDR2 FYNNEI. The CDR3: CASRGGTYATDTQYF. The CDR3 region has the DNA TGTGCCAGCAGGGGGGGGACCTATGCCACAGATACGCAGTATTTT.

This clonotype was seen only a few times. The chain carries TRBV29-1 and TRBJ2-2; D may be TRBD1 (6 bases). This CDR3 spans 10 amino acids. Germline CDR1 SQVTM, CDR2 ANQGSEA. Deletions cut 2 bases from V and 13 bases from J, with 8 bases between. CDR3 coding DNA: TGCAGCGTTGAAACAGGGACGCTGTTTTTT. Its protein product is CSVETGTLFF.

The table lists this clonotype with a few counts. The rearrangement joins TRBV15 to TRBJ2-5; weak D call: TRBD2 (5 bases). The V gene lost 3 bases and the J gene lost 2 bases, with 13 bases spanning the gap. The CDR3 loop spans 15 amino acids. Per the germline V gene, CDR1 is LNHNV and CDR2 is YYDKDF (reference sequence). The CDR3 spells CATSRRRSKQETQYF. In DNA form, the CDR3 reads TGTGCCACCAGCAGGAGGAGGTCAAAACAAGAGACCCAGTACTTC.

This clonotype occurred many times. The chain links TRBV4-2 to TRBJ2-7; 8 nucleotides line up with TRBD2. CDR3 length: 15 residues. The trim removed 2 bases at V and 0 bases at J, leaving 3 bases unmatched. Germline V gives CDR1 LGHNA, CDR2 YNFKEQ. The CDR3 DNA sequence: TGTGCCAGCAGCCAATTTAGCGGGAACTCCTACGAGCAGTACTTC. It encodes CASSQFSGNSYEQYF.

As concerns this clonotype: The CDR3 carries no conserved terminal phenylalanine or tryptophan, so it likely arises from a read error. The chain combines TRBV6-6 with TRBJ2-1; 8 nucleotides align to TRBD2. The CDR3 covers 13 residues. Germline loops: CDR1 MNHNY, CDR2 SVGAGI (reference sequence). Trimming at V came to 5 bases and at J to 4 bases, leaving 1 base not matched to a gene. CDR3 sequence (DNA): TGTGCCAGCAGTAGCGGGAGTTACAATGAGCAGTTCTAC. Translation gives CASSSGSYNEQFY.

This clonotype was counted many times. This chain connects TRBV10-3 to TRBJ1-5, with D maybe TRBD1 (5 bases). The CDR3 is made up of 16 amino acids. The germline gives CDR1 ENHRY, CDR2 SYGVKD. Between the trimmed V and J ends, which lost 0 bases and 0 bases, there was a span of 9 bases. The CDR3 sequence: CAISESDTYSNQPQHF. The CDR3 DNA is TGTGCCATCAGTGAGTCGGACACGTATAGCAATCAGCCCCAGCATTTT.

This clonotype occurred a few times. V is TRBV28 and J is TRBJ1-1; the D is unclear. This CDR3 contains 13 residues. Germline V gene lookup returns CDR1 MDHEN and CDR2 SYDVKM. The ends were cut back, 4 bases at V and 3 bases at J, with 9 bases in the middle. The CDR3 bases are TGTGCCAGCAGTTCGGGTGCGGACACTGAAGCTTTCTTT. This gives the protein CASSSGADTEAFF.

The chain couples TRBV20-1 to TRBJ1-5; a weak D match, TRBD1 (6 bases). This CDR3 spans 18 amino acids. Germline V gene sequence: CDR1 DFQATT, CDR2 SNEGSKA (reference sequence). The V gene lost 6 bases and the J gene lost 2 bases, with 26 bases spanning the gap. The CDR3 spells CSAHPGTLGPKGNQPQHF. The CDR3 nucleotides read TGCAGTGCCCATCCCGGGACATTGGGCCCAAAGGGCAATCAGCCCCAGCATTTT.